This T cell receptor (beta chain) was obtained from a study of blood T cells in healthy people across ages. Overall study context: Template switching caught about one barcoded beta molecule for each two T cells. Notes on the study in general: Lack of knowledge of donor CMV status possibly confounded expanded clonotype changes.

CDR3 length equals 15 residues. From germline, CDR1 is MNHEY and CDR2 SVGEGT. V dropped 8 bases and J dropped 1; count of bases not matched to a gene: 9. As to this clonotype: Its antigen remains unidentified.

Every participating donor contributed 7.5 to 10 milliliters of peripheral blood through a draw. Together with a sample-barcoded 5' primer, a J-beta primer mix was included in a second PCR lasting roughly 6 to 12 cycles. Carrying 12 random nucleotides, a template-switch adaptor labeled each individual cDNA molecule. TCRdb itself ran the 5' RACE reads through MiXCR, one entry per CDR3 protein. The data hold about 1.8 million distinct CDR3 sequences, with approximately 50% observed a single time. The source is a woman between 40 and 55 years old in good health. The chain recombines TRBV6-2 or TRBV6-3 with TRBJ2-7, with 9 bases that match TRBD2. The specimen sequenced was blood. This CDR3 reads CASGRLAEPSYEQYF. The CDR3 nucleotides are TGTGCCAGCGGAAGACTAGCGGAACCTTCCTACGAGCAGTACTTC.